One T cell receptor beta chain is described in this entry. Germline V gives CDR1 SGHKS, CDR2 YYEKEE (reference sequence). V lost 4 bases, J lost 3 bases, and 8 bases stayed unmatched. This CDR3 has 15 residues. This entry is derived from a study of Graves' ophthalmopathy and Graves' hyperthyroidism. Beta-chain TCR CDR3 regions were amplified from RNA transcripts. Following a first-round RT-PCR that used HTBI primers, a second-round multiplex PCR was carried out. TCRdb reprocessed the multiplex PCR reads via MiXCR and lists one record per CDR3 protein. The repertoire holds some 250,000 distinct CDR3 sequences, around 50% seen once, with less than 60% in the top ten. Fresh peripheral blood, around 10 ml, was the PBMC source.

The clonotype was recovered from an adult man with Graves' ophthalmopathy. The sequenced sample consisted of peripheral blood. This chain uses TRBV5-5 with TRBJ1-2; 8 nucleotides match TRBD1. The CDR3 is CASSPGQGNDYGYTF. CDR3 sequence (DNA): TGTGCCAGCAGCCCTGGACAGGGTAACGACTATGGCTACACCTTC.